The 8 T cell receptor beta chains given below trace back to one sample, sequenced in a study of shared clonotypes between healthy human individuals. Cells designated naive CD8 were CD45RO-negative and were positively selected for CCR7, with terminally differentiated effector memory CD45RA+ cells excluded. Clones were read by immunoSEQ multiplex PCR, and TCRdb kept only the in-frame ones, dropping some. The table includes some 2.1 million clones, 90% to 95% detected once. The specimen sequenced was naive CD8+ T cells from PBMCs. Every receptor here comes from a man between 18 and 35 years old in good health. Some clones in this sample may be carry-over from other donors' samples.

The genes are TRBV29-1 and TRBJ2-3; 9 bases are a match to TRBD2. Germline assignment: CDR1 SQVTM and CDR2 ANQGSEA. Trimming took 7 bases from V and 3 from J; bases not matched to a gene: 11. This CDR3 region has 15 residues. The CDR3 region is CSGGLSGRLTDTQYF. CDR3 sequence (DNA): TGCAGCGGGGGCCTCAGCGGGAGGTTAACAGATACGCAGTATTTT.

The genes are TRBV7-6 and TRBJ2-6; no clear D. Germline assignment: CDR1 SGHVS and CDR2 FNYEAQ. Trimming took 4 bases from V and 0 from J, leaving 7 bases between them. This CDR3 has 15 residues. This CDR3 is CASSYRSSGANVLTF. CDR3 nucleotide sequence: TGTGCCAGCAGCTACCGGAGCTCTGGGGCCAACGTCCTGACTTTC.

The chain is built from TRBV29-1 and TRBJ2-7; D is unresolved. The CDR3 runs to 13 residues. With 3 bases removed from V and 0 bases from J, the gap between germline ends came to 9 bases. Per germline, CDR1 SQVTM and CDR2 ANQGSEA. The CDR3 DNA is TGCAGCGTTGATTTAGGGTACTCCTACGAGCAGTACTTC. Translation: CSVDLGYSYEQYF.

The chain carries TRBV11-2 and TRBJ2-1; the match to TRBD1 covers 9 bases. Germline V gene sequence: CDR1 SGHAT, CDR2 FQNNGV. This CDR3 region has 15 residues. Trimming cost V 3 bases and J 4 bases; bases outside gene matches: 4. The CDR3: CASSFTGGKYNEQFF. In DNA form, the CDR3 reads TGTGCCAGCAGCTTCACAGGGGGCAAATACAATGAGCAGTTCTTC.

A note on this clone: This specimen includes other DNA sequences encoding the same CDR3. This chain links TRBV27 with TRBJ2-5; 10 nucleotides match TRBD1. V shed 5 bases, J shed 5 bases, and the junction held 5 bases outside the gene matches. CDR3 length: 14 residues. The V gene's germline CDR1 is MNHEY and CDR2 SMNVEV (reference sequence). CDR3 coding DNA: TGTGCCAGCAGTGTGACAGGGGGCAGGGAGACCCAGTACTTC. This codes for CASSVTGGRETQYF.

This clone was seen only once. The chain carries TRBV6-1 and TRBJ2-1; D is unclear. This CDR3 region has 14 residues. Germline-derived CDR1 and CDR2 are MNHNS and SASEGT. V was trimmed by 6 bases and J by 2 bases, leaving 11 bases between them. The CDR3 region is CASRTERPYNEQFF. The CDR3 coding sequence is TGTGCCAGCAGAACCGAGCGACCCTACAATGAGCAGTTCTTC.

This clone was seen a handful of times. The gene calls are TRBV21-1 and TRBJ1-5. TRBV21-1 is a pseudogene locus. This CDR3 is 18 amino acids long. DNA of the CDR3: TGTGCCAGCAGCAAAGGAGGATCAGCGGCAGGGTTCAATCAGCCCCAGCATTTT. It is translated as CASSKGGSAAGFNQPQHF.

With regard to this clone: The junction departs from the called germline gene at one end, perhaps through a read error. The chain recombines TRBV9 with TRBJ1-2, with D maybe TRBD1 (5 bases). There are 11 residues in the CDR3. In germline, CDR1 is SGDLS, CDR2 YYNGEE. CDR3 in amino acids: CASSVQGRRSF. The CDR3 coding sequence is TGTGCCAGCAGCGTACAGGGTCGGCGTTCCTTC.